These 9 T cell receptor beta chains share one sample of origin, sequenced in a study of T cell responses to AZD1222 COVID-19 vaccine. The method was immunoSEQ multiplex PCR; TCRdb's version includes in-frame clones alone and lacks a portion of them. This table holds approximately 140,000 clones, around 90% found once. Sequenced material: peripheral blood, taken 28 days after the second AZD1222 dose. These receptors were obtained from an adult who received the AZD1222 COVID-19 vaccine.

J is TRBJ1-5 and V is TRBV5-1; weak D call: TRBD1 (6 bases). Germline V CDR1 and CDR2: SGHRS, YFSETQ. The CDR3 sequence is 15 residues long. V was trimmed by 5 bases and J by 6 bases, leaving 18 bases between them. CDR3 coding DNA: TGCGCCAGCAGAATCAGTCCGGGGGCAGTTCAGCCCCAGCATTTT. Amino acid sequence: CASRISPGAVQPQHF.

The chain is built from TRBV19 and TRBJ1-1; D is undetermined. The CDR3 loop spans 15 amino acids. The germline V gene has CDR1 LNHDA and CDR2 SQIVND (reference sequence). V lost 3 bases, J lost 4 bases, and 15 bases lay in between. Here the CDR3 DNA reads TGTGCCAGTAGTATTGGCGGGAATGTAGGCACTGAAGCTTTCTTT. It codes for CASSIGGNVGTEAFF. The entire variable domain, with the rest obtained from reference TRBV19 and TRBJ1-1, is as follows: DGGITQSPKYLFRKEGQNVTLSCEQNLNHDAMYWYRQDPGQGLRLIYYSQIVNDFQKGDIAEGYSVSREKKESFPLTVTSAQKNPTAFYLCASSIGGNVGTEAFFGQGTRLTVV.

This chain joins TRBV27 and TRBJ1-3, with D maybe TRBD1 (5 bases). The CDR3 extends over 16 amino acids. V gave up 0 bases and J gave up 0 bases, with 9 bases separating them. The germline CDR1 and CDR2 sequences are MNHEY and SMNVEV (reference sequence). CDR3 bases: TGTGCCAGCAGTTTATCGGGGCAGAACTCTGGAAACACCATATATTTT. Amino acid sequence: CASSLSGQNSGNTIYF.

This CDR3 reads CASTLGGAYGYTF. DNA for the CDR3: TGTGCCAGCACCTTAGGGGGGGCCTATGGCTACACCTTC. This sequence joins TRBV12-3 or TRBV12-4 and TRBJ1-2; TRBD1 is a possible D gene (6 bases). V gave up 7 bases and J gave up 4 bases, with 13 bases separating them. This CDR3 region has 13 residues.

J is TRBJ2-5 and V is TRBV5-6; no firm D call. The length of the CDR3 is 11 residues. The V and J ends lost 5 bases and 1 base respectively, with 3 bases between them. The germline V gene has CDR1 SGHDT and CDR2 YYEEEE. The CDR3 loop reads CASSLQETQYF. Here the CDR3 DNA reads TGTGCCAGCAGTCTCCAAGAGACCCAGTACTTC.

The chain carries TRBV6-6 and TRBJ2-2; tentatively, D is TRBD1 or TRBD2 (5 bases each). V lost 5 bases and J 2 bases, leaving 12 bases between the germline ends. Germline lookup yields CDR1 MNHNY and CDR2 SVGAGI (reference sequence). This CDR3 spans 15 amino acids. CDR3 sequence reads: CASSGYRGNTGELFF. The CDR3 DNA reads TGTGCCAGCAGTGGATACCGGGGCAACACCGGGGAGCTGTTTTTT.

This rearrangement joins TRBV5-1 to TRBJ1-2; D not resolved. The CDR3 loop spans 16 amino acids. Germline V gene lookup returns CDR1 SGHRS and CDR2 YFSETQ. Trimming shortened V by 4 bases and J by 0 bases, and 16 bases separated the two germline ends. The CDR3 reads CASSLWGVTSNYGYTF. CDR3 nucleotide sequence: TGCGCCAGCAGCCTCTGGGGTGTTACGTCTAACTATGGCTACACCTTC.

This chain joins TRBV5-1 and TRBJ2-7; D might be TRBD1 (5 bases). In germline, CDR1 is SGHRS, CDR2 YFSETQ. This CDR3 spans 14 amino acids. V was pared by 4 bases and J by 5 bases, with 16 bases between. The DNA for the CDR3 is TGCGCCAGCAGCGACGTCCAGGGTATCGACGAGCAGTACTTC. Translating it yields CASSDVQGIDEQYF.

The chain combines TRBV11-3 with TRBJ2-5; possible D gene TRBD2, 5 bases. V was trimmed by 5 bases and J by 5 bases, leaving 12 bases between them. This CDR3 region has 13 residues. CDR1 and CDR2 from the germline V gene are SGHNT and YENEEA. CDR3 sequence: CASSLRGSETQYF. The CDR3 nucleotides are TGTGCCAGCAGCCTCCGGGGTAGCGAGACCCAGTACTTC. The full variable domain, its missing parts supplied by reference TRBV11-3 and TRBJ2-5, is EAGVVQSPRYKIIEKKQPVAFWCNPISGHNTLYWYLQNLGQGPELLIRYENEEAVDDSQLPKDRFSAERLKGVDSTLKIQPAELGDSAVYLCASSLRGSETQYFGPGTRLLVL.